A single sample is the source of the 21 T cell receptor beta chains below, sequenced in a study of blood T cells in healthy people across ages. Through a sample-barcoded 5' primer and a J-beta primer mix, a second PCR was run for about 6 to 11 cycles. A single record per CDR3 protein comes from TCRdb applying MiXCR to the 5' RACE reads. The profile shows some 800,000 distinct CDR3 sequences, about 25% of them singletons. The data were also submitted as part of a second study, on T cells of mothers and their children.

Sample: blood. Source of these receptors: a boy between 5 and 17 years old in good health.

This clonotype was counted between two and nine times. The chain links TRBV7-9 to TRBJ2-5, with 7 positions matching TRBD1. The germline V gene encodes CDR1 SEHNR and CDR2 FQNEAQ (reference sequence). J lost 5 bases, V lost 5 bases, and 5 bases had no gene match. This CDR3 has 13 residues. This CDR3 is CASSRQGFETQYF. CDR3 in DNA: TGTGCCAGCAGCCGACAGGGTTTTGAGACCCAGTACTTC.

The chain is built from TRBV10-3 and TRBJ2-7, with D maybe TRBD1 (5 bases). The V gene's germline CDR1 is ENHRY and CDR2 SYGVKD. The CDR3 runs to 13 residues. V gave up 0 bases and J gave up 7 bases, with 10 bases separating them. CDR3: CAISESAGLEQYF. The CDR3 nucleotides are TGTGCCATCAGTGAGTCGGCAGGGTTAGAGCAGTACTTC.

This sequence joins TRBV7-2 and TRBJ2-5; D ambiguous. Germline V CDR1 and CDR2: SGHTA, FQGNSA. The CDR3 has 14 residues. V shed 5 bases and J shed 5 bases, with 15 bases lying between them. The CDR3 DNA sequence: TGTGCCAGCAGCCAGAGCTGGGGTTTGGAGACCCAGTACTTC. It yields the protein CASSQSWGLETQYF.

This clonotype showed up just a few times. The J gene is TRBJ1-5, the V gene TRBV10-3; D call uncertain. CDR1 is ENHRY and CDR2 is SYGVKD in the germline V gene. Trimming pared 3 bases from V and 3 bases from J, leaving 15 bases between. There are 16 residues in the CDR3. CDR3 protein: CAISEDAALSNQPQHF. The CDR3 nucleotides are TGTGCCATCAGTGAAGACGCGGCCCTCTCCAATCAGCCCCAGCATTTT.

The chain is built from TRBV28 and TRBJ2-5; D is possibly TRBD1 (7 bases). Near its end, the DNA agrees better with TRBJ2-1, so the J call may be wrong. The CDR3 contains 14 residues. Germline CDR1 reads MDHEN; CDR2 reads SYDVKM. The CDR3 here is CASSRDSGHNEQFF. CDR3 nucleotides: TGTGCCAGCAGTCGGGACAGCGGGCACAATGAGCAGTTCTTC.

The gene calls are TRBV27 and TRBJ1-5, with TRBD1 matching over 7 bases. The V segment lost 10 bases and the J segment 4 bases; nucleotides outside the gene matches: 4. Germline V gene sequence: CDR1 MNHEY, CDR2 SMNVEV (reference sequence). The CDR3 has 12 residues. DNA of the CDR3: TGTGCCACCGGGACAGCAAATCAGCCCCAGCATTTT. It translates to CATGTANQPQHF.

The chain joins TRBV7-2 to TRBJ1-6; D gene uncertain. The CDR3 has 14 amino acids. Germline assignment: CDR1 SGHTA and CDR2 FQGNSA. V lost 5 bases to trimming and J lost 6 bases, with 11 bases between them. The CDR3 nucleotides read TGTGCCAGCAGCCTACAATCTTCTAATTCACCCCTCCACTTT. It codes for CASSLQSSNSPLHF.

This clonotype was observed at least ten times. The chain has TRBV5-1 and TRBJ2-5, with 9 bases identical to TRBD2. This CDR3 has 19 residues. J gave up 3 bases and V 0 bases, and 15 bases lay outside the gene matches. The germline V gene encodes CDR1 SGHRS and CDR2 YFSETQ. CDR3 protein: CASSLDSLVFAGGKETQYF. The CDR3, as DNA: TGCGCCAGCAGCTTGGATAGTTTAGTTTTCGCGGGAGGGAAAGAGACCCAGTACTTC.

This clonotype was counted only a few times. The chain has TRBV20-1 and TRBJ2-7; D not certain. V lost 0 bases and J lost 3, with 12 bases in between. CDR3 length: 14 residues. From germline, CDR1 is DFQATT and CDR2 SNEGSKA (reference sequence). The CDR3 reads CSARDEDRVYEQYF. The CDR3 coding sequence is TGCAGTGCTAGAGATGAGGATCGCGTCTACGAGCAGTACTTC.

The chain joins TRBV6-5 to TRBJ2-2; maybe TRBD2 (6 bases). CDR1 is MNHEY, CDR2 SVGAGI, per germline. This CDR3 contains 16 residues. V was pared by 5 bases and J by 0 bases, with 13 bases between. DNA for the CDR3: TGTGCCAGCAGTGACGGGATAGCGGCGAACACCGGGGAGCTGTTTTTT. Its protein product is CASSDGIAANTGELFF.

This chain joins TRBV4-1 and TRBJ2-2; a weak D match, TRBD1 (5 bases). The V gene's germline CDR1 is MGHRA and CDR2 YSYEKL. This CDR3 region has 14 residues. V was pared by 2 bases and J by 4 bases, with 8 bases between. The CDR3 here is CASSQSRVTGELFF. CDR3 bases: TGCGCCAGCAGCCAATCCAGGGTCACCGGGGAGCTGTTTTTT.

The chain uses TRBV29-1 and TRBJ1-4; 8 nucleotides match TRBD1. The CDR3 runs 12 residues. Germline trimming cut 7 bases from V and 7 bases from J; bases unmatched to any gene: 5. Germline assignment: CDR1 SQVTM and CDR2 ANQGSEA. The CDR3 bases are TGCAGCGCTTTGGACAGGGCTGAAAAACTGTTTTTT. Its translation is CSALDRAEKLFF.

J is TRBJ1-1 and V is TRBV4-1; weak D call: TRBD1 (5 bases). V lost 0 bases and J lost 6, with 11 bases in between. The CDR3 length is 14 residues. CDR1 MGHRA and CDR2 YSYEKL come from the germline V gene. CDR3 loop: CASSQDGGFPEAFF. The DNA of the CDR3 is TGCGCCAGCAGCCAAGATGGGGGTTTCCCTGAAGCTTTCTTT.

The sample holds a few counts of this clonotype. The rearrangement links TRBV7-9 to TRBJ1-2; no clear D gene. This CDR3 region has 16 residues. V lost 3 bases, J lost 4 bases, and 18 bases lay in between. Germline V gene sequence: CDR1 SEHNR, CDR2 FQNEAQ (reference sequence). The DNA for the CDR3 is TGTGCCAGCAGCTTGAGTGGCTCAGAAGGCCTCTATGGCTACACCTTC. This gives the protein CASSLSGSEGLYGYTF.

This clonotype appeared a few times. V gene TRBV7-9 combines with J gene TRBJ2-1; possible D gene TRBD2, 6 bases. Trimming removed 5 bases at V and 6 bases at J, with 11 bases between. This CDR3 comprises 13 residues. CDR1 and CDR2 from the germline V gene are SEHNR and FQNEAQ (reference sequence). The CDR3 is CASSGGTPNEQFF. DNA of the CDR3: TGTGCCAGCAGCGGAGGGACTCCCAATGAGCAGTTCTTC.

The chain joins TRBV29-1 to TRBJ2-3, with TRBD2 matching 11 bases. Germline V gene lookup returns CDR1 SQVTM and CDR2 ANQGSEA. The CDR3 has 14 amino acids. The ends lost 7 bases at V and 6 bases at J; junction bases unmatched: 9. This CDR3 is CSGRLAGSEDTQYF. DNA of the CDR3: TGCAGCGGCCGACTAGCGGGGTCCGAGGATACGCAGTATTTT.

This clonotype has only a few counts. The chain is built from TRBV25-1 and TRBJ2-4; 7 positions match TRBD2. Per germline, CDR1 MGHDK and CDR2 SYGVNS. Unmatched junction bases numbered 6, after V lost 4 bases and J lost 3 bases. The CDR3 contains 15 residues. As DNA, the CDR3 is TGTGCCAGCAGTGTTCGGGGGGTGGGCAAAAACATTCAGTACTTC. Protein: CASSVRGVGKNIQYF.

This clonotype was seen only a few times. CDR3 coding DNA: TGCAGTGCCGAACCGGGACTACCCCAGAACCAAGAGACCCAGTACTTC. Amino acid sequence: CSAEPGLPQNQETQYF. The rearrangement links TRBV20-1 to TRBJ2-5, with TRBD2 identical over 7 bases. This CDR3 is 16 amino acids long. Germline V gives CDR1 DFQATT, CDR2 SNEGSKA (reference sequence). Germline trimming cut 6 bases from V and 0 bases from J; bases unmatched to any gene: 13.

This chain joins TRBV28 and TRBJ2-7; D might be TRBD1 (7 bases). This CDR3 has 14 amino acids. Germline CDR1 MDHEN, CDR2 SYDVKM. Trimming cost V 7 bases and J 2 bases, with 15 bases left between them. CDR3 DNA sequence: TGTGCCAGCAACGACAGGGAGGCTACCTACGAGCAGTACTTC. This encodes CASNDREATYEQYF.

This clonotype was detected only a few times. The chain has TRBV20-1 and TRBJ2-2, with 11 bases lining up with TRBD2. The CDR3 is made up of 16 amino acids. Looked up from germline, CDR1 is DFQATT and CDR2 is SNEGSKA (reference sequence). V shed 6 bases, J shed 5 bases, and the junction held 11 bases outside the gene matches. In DNA, the CDR3 is TGCAGTGCGCTCGGTAGCGGGAGGGTTGGTACCGGGGAGCTGTTTTTT. Translating gives CSALGSGRVGTGELFF.

The sample holds a few counts of this clonotype. The V call is TRBV2, the J call TRBJ2-5, with 7 bases matching TRBD1. Germline CDR1 SNHLY, CDR2 FYNNEI. The CDR3 consists of 14 residues. The V and J ends lost 4 bases and 6 bases, in that order; junction bases with no gene match: 8. The CDR3 sequence: CASSVGQPSQTQYF. The CDR3 nucleotides are TGTGCCAGCAGTGTGGGACAGCCCAGCCAGACCCAGTACTTC.